These 14 T cell receptor beta chains share one sample of origin, sequenced in a study of OX40 agonist ivuxolimab in advanced cancers. The method was the immunoSEQ multiplex PCR assay. TCRdb limited this immuneACCESS table to in-frame rearrangements with V and J called. A share of clones is missing; checked studies link under half to unresolved V genes, and the rest is unexplained. Here the sample has tens of thousands of clones; around 86% occur a single time. Of the sample, roughly 18% falls within the top ten clones. Source: CD4+ or CD8+ T cells sorted from blood, taken in a trial of the OX40 agonist ivuxolimab. The receptors shown here come from an adult with an advanced solid tumor such as melanoma, head and neck, liver or kidney cancer.

The CDR3 DNA reads as TGTGCCAGCAGCCTTCCGGGACAGCCCAATGAGCAGTTCTTC. It codes for CASSLPGQPNEQFF. This sequence joins TRBV6-5 and TRBJ2-1, with 7 bases that match TRBD1. The CDR3 is 14 amino acids. The ends lost 6 bases at V and 6 bases at J; junction bases unmatched: 8. Germline CDR1 reads MNHEY; CDR2 reads SVGAGI.

This rearrangement joins TRBV4-3 to TRBJ2-1; D might be TRBD2 (6 bases). V was shortened by 3 bases and J by 4 bases, with 13 bases between the two germline ends. This CDR3 contains 15 residues. CDR1 and CDR2 from the germline V gene are LGHNA and YSLEER. The CDR3 loop reads CASSQRAGTYNEQFF. CDR3 nucleotides: TGCGCCAGCAGCCAGAGGGCAGGGACTTACAATGAGCAGTTCTTC.

The V and J genes are TRBV5-8 and TRBJ1-1; TRBD1 might be the D (6 bases). With 0 bases removed from V and 0 bases from J, the gap between germline ends came to 6 bases. The CDR3 totals 14 residues. Germline V gene data show CDR1 as SGHTS and CDR2 as YDEGEE. The CDR3 protein is CASSLGTVNTEAFF. CDR3 DNA: TGTGCCAGCAGCTTGGGGACAGTGAACACTGAAGCTTTCTTT.

This clone was seen only once. The chain recombines TRBV28 with TRBJ2-1; D not resolved. Trimming pared 8 bases from V and 0 bases from J, leaving 14 bases between. CDR3 length: 15 residues. Per germline, CDR1 MDHEN and CDR2 SYDVKM. CDR3 amino acids: CASRPSRSSYNEQFF. The CDR3 nucleotides are TGTGCCAGCCGTCCCTCCCGGAGCTCCTACAATGAGCAGTTCTTC. The full variable domain, its missing parts supplied by reference TRBV28 and TRBJ2-1, is DVKVTQSSRYLVKRTGEKVFLECVQDMDHENMFWYRQDPGLGLRLIYFSYDVKMKEKGDIPEGYSVSREKKERFSLILESASTNQTSMYLCASRPSRSSYNEQFFGPGTRLTVL.

As DNA, the CDR3 is TGCGCCAGCAGTGAAGGTACTCTGGGCTCCACAGATACGCAGTATTTT. Encoded protein: CASSEGTLGSTDTQYF. The gene calls are TRBV10-2 and TRBJ2-3; D gene uncertain. Between the trimmed V and J ends, which lost 3 bases and 2 bases, there was a span of 15 bases. In germline, CDR1 is WSHSY, CDR2 SAAADI. This CDR3 contains 16 residues.

The CDR3 loop is CASSLLAGPGHEQYF. DNA of the CDR3: TGTGCCAGCAGTTTACTAGCGGGGCCCGGGCACGAGCAGTACTTC. The rearrangement uses TRBV28 and TRBJ2-7, with 9 bases fitting TRBD2. The CDR3 is 15 residues long. Losses at the gene ends were 2 bases for V and 5 bases for J; bases not matched to a gene: 7. Germline CDR1 is MDHEN and CDR2 is SYDVKM.

This clone has a single count. J is TRBJ1-6 and V is TRBV4-1, with 12 bases lining up with TRBD1. The V and J ends lost 4 bases and 9 bases, in that order; junction bases with no gene match: 7. CDR3 size: 16 residues. Per germline, CDR1 MGHRA and CDR2 YSYEKL. DNA for the CDR3: TGCGCCAGCAGCCCTAAGGGACAGGGGGCTCGTTCACCCCTCCACTTT. It yields the protein CASSPKGQGARSPLHF.

The genes are TRBV4-1 and TRBJ1-4; 9 nucleotides line up with TRBD1. The CDR3 length is 16 residues. The germline gives CDR1 MGHRA, CDR2 YSYEKL. Trimming took 0 bases from V and 7 from J; bases not matched to a gene: 6. CDR3 sequence: CASSQDPGQGGEKLFF. CDR3 in DNA: TGCGCCAGCAGCCAAGATCCGGGACAGGGAGGTGAAAAACTGTTTTTT.

The V gene is TRBV9, the J gene TRBJ1-1; D is possibly TRBD1 (5 bases). This CDR3 comprises 14 residues. The V end was cut by 0 bases, the J end by 1 base, with 7 bases between. CDR1 SGDLS and CDR2 YYNGEE come from the germline V gene. The CDR3 is CASSVDGGNTEAFF. For the CDR3, the DNA is TGTGCCAGCAGCGTAGATGGGGGGAACACTGAAGCTTTCTTT.

V and J are TRBV5-5 and TRBJ1-6; TRBD1 matches at 7 bases. The CDR3 has 13 residues. The V and J ends lost 7 bases and 9 bases, in that order; junction bases with no gene match: 7. Germline V lookup: CDR1 SGHKS, CDR2 YYEKEE (reference sequence). CDR3 coding DNA: TGTGCCAGCCTCAGGGGGGACGGTTCACCCCTCCACTTT. This translates into CASLRGDGSPLHF.

The V and J genes are TRBV7-8 and TRBJ1-5; 7 bases align to TRBD1. The germline V gene encodes CDR1 SGHVS and CDR2 FQNEAQ. CDR3 length equals 18 residues. V was pared by 5 bases and J by 3 bases, with 16 bases of the junction left unmatched. CDR3 region: CASSKIGQVPISNQPQHF. Written as DNA, the CDR3 is TGTGCCAGCAGCAAAATCGGACAGGTTCCCATCTCCAATCAGCCCCAGCATTTT. The full variable domain, with the rest looked up from reference TRBV7-8 and TRBJ1-5, is GAGVSQSPRYKVAKRGQDVALRCDPISGHVSLFWYQQALGQGPEFLTYFQNEAQLDKSGLPSDRFFAERPEGSVSTLKIQRTQQEDSAVYLCASSKIGQVPISNQPQHFGDGTRLSIL.

This clone appeared a few times. V usage is TRBV27 and J usage is TRBJ2-2; D gene uncertain. The CDR3 runs to 11 residues. Trimming stripped 7 bases from V and 7 bases from J, with 7 bases between. Germline CDR1 reads MNHEY; CDR2 reads SMNVEV (reference sequence). The CDR3 DNA is TGTGCCAGCACCCAAGGCGGGGAGCTGTTTTTT. It translates to CASTQGGELFF.

The V call is TRBV11-3, the J call TRBJ1-6; D not certain. This CDR3 has 13 amino acids. CDR1 and CDR2 from the germline V gene are SGHNT and YENEEA. V lost 2 bases, J lost 9 bases, and 8 bases lay in between. The DNA of the CDR3 is TGTGCCAGCAGCTTATATCCGGGTTCACCCCTCCACTTT. This sequence encodes CASSLYPGSPLHF.

The V gene is TRBV10-3, the J gene TRBJ2-7, with 7 positions matching TRBD2. The CDR3 totals 13 residues. Germline V gives CDR1 ENHRY, CDR2 SYGVKD. The ends lost 8 bases at V and 1 base at J; junction bases unmatched: 5. In nucleotides, the CDR3 is TGTGCCATCGGTGCGGGAGAATCCTACGAGCAGTACTTC. This encodes CAIGAGESYEQYF.